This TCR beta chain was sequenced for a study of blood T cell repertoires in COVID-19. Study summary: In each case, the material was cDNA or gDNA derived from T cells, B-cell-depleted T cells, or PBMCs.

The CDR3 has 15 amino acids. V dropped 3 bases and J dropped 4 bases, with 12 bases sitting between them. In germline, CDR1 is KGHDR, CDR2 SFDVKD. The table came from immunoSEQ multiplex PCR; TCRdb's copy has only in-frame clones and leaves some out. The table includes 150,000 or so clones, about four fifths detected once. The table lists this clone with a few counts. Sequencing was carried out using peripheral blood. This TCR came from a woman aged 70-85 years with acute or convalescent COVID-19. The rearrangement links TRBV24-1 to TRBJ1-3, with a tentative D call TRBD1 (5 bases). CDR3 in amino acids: CATSDRNRLGNTIYF. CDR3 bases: TGTGCCACCAGTGATAGGAACAGGCTCGGAAACACCATATATTTT.